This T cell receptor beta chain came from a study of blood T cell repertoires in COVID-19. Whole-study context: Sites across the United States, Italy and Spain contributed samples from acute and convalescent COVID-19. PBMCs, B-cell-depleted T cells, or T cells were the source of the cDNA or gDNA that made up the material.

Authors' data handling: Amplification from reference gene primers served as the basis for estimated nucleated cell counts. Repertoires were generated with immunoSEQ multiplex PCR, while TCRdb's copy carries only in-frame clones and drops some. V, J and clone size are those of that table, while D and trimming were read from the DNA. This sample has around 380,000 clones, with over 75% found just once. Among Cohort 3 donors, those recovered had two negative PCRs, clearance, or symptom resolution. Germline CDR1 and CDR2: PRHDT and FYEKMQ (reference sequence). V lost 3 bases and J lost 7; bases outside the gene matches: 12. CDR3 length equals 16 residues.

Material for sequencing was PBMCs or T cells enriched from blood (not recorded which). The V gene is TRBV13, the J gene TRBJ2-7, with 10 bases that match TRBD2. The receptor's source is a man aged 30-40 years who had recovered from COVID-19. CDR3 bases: TGTGCCAGCAGCTTCGGGGGACTAGCGCCGCACGGGGAGCAGTACTTC. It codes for CASSFGGLAPHGEQYF. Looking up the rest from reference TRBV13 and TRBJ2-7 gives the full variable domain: AAGVIQSPRHLIKEKRETATLKCYPIPRHDTVYWYQQGPGQDPQFLISFYEKMQSDKGSIPDRFSAQQFSDYHSELNMSSLELGDSALYFCASSFGGLAPHGEQYFGPGTRLTVT.